This T cell receptor beta chain was recovered during a study of CXCR3-negative and CXCR3-positive naive CD8 T cells. Whole-study context: Cumulative TRB read yield was 130 million to 150 million, averaging about 1.5 +/- 0.3 million per library. Study-wide points: Sequencing showed both naive subsets with comparably high diversity, and memory CD8+ cells much lower. Freshly isolated PBMCs were used in most assays, given partial CXCR3 loss after freezing.

For this clonotype: Its antigen is still unknown.

The libraries of TRB cDNA were prepared using 5' RACE with UMI labels. Each CDR3 protein gets one entry in TCRdb, which reprocessed the 5' RACE reads and gives no DNA. In total, the table holds 100,000 to 150,000 distinct CDR3 sequences. The germline CDR1 and CDR2 sequences are SQVTM and ANQGSEA. The CDR3 is 15 residues long. Cells that were CD45RO-CCR7+CD27+CD95- constituted naive CD8+ T cells. The chain carries TRBV29-1 and TRBJ2-1; without DNA, the TCRdb call of TRBD2 cannot be checked. This sequence originates from a human donor in good health. Some clones in this sample may be carry-over from other donors' samples. Sequencing was performed on naive CXCR3- CD8+ T cells from blood. Subset given: CD45RO-CCR7+CD27+CD95- naive CD8+ T cells lacking CXCR3 (TNR3-). The CDR3 loop is CSVSASGGAYNEQFF.